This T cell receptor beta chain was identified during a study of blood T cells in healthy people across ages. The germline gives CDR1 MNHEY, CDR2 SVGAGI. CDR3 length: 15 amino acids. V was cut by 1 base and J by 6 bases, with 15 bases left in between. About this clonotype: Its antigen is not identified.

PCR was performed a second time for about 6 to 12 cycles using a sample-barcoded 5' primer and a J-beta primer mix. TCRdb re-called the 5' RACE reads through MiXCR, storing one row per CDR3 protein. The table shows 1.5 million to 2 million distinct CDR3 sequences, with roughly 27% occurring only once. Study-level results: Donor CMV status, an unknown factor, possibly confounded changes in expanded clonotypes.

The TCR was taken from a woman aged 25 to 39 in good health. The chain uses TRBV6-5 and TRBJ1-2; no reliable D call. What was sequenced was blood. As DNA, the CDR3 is TGTGCCAGCAGTTACTTCACCGGAGCCGGAGATGGCTACACCTTC. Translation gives CASSYFTGAGDGYTF.